This T cell receptor beta chain appears in the sequencing data of a study of molecular identifiers for immune sequencing clone quantification. Points on this clonotype: Its antigen is not identified. This could be a read error, since a much larger clone is one nucleotide away.

TCRdb processed the PCR reads anew with MiXCR; each CDR3 protein has one entry. The table includes 250,000 to 350,000 distinct CDR3 sequences, about a fifth detected once. This CDR3 has 13 amino acids. The germline CDR1 and CDR2 sequences are SQVTM and ANQGSEA. V was clipped by 4 bases and J by 2 bases, with 9 bases between them. Notes on the study in general: Investigators reportedly could detect spiked Jurkat TCR RNA from one cell among approximately 1 million naive cells.

The chain combines TRBV29-1 with TRBJ2-1; D gene ambiguous. Source material: naive CD8+ T cells from blood, with Jurkat cell RNA spiked in. Subset in this sample: FACS-sorted CD8+CD4-CCR7+CD45RA+ naive T cells. This TCR derives from a human donor in good health. Some libraries in this study had Jurkat cell RNA spiked in. CDR3 sequence: CSVAPATYNEQFF. The CDR3 nucleotides are TGCAGCGTTGCCCCAGCCACCTACAATGAGCAGTTCTTC.